This T cell receptor beta chain was captured in a study of blood T cells in healthy people across ages. General study points: The unknown donor CMV status may have confounded expanded clonotype changes. Among T cells, TCR beta diversity per million cells dropped roughly linearly as age rose.

For the second PCR, which ran for 7 to 11 cycles, a sample-barcoded 5' primer and a J-beta primer mix were used. MiXCR, run by TCRdb on the 5' RACE reads, gives a single entry per CDR3 protein. This sample has about 1,400,000 distinct CDR3 sequences; approximately 60% occur once, and the top ten carry roughly 7%. The CDR3 is 17 residues long. Looked up from germline, CDR1 is LNHNV and CDR2 is YYDKDF (reference sequence). A word on this clonotype: The antigen remains unidentified.

Sequences were obtained from blood. The gene calls are TRBV15 and TRBJ2-1; a possible D gene is TRBD1 (6 bases). The assigned J gene may be wrong: the sequence end matches TRBJ2-7 better. This clonotype was sampled from a man aged 18 to 29 in good health. CDR3 loop: CATSRPQGYGSYNEQYF. CDR3 sequence (DNA): TGTGCCACCAGCAGGCCACAGGGATATGGCTCCTACAATGAGCAGTACTTC.